The clone carrying this TCR beta chain was counted between two and nine times. Its antigen remains unknown. These data come from a study of T cells in Graves' hyperthyroidism and ophthalmopathy. What was amplified from RNA transcripts were TCR beta CDR3 regions. The TCR CDR3 was amplified in a first-round RT-PCR using the HTBI primer set. TCRdb reprocessed the multiplex PCR reads via MiXCR and lists one record per CDR3 protein. The sample lists around 500,000 distinct CDR3 sequences, about 16% occurring once. The study, taken as a whole, reports: Most clonotypes expanded in the thyroid (above 0.001) were also present in blood.

The source material was blood. This TCR derives from a woman under 40 with Graves' ophthalmopathy.

Written as DNA, the CDR3 is TGTGCCAGCAGCCCTCTAGCGGGGCCGTCCTACAATGAGCAGTTCTTC. The encoded protein is CASSPLAGPSYNEQFF. The V call is TRBV6-1, the J call TRBJ2-1; 9 bases are shared with TRBD2. The CDR3 runs to 16 residues. V shed 6 bases and J 1 base; nucleotides not matched to a gene: 7. The V gene's germline CDR1 is MNHNS and CDR2 SASEGT.